A selection of T cell receptor beta chains follows, all from one sample in a study of T cells after yellow fever vaccination. TCRdb reprocessed the 5' RACE reads via MiXCR and lists one record per CDR3 protein. The sample has about 360,000 distinct CDR3 sequences; 6% to 8% are singletons. Sequences were derived from PBMCs, sampled 5 days after the yellow fever booster vaccination. The receptors derive from a young man who received the YFV17D yellow fever vaccine. Both conserved end residues are part of each CDR3. Fields, in order: CDR3 length, J gene, V gene, clone size, CDR3 protein. For some rows the clone size is stated as once, few or many, or as a class when expanded; others skip it.

>16|TRBJ1-1|TRBV7-8|NA
CASSTPRGQVNTEAFF
>13|TRBJ1-6|TRBV18|NA
CASSSREDSPLHF
>15|TRBJ2-7|TRBV3-1|NA
CATSPTRTNSYEQYF
>16|TRBJ2-7|TRBV28|many
CASSPNRGRVADEQYF
>14|TRBJ2-2|TRBV7-7|many
CASKGAHNTGELFF
>14|TRBJ2-5|TRBV5-6|many
CASSPYGAKETQYF
>17|TRBJ2-3|TRBV7-8|many
CASSLEGARASTDTQYF
>12|TRBJ2-7|TRBV28|many
CASSDWSYEQYF
>15|TRBJ1-2|TRBV7-9|few
CASSEQGARYYGYTF
>15|TRBJ2-1|TRBV20-1|NA
CSATAGAGWVNEQFF
>14|TRBJ2-7|TRBV7-2|many
CASSLGLAGGEQYF
>15|TRBJ2-2|TRBV5-1|many
CASSGGLAETGELFF
>13|TRBJ2-1|TRBV29-1|NA
CSVAAGFTNEQFF
>16|TRBJ2-3|TRBV7-3|NA
CASSSESTSGRYTQYF
>12|TRBJ1-1|TRBV10-3|NA
CAISEMNTEAFF
>17|TRBJ2-4|TRBV6-2/TRBV6-3|few
CASSSSTGTPAKNIQYF
>16|TRBJ2-5|TRBV20-1|few
CSADQSGRGHEETQYF
>16|TRBJ1-6|TRBV6-5|NA
CASSYSGRGPNSPLHF
>16|TRBJ2-1|TRBV7-9|many
CASSPGVAGGSNEQFF
>15|TRBJ2-5|TRBV2|NA
CASSAYRGLVETQYF
>16|TRBJ2-5|TRBV20-1|few
CSASQTEREDRETQYF
>17|TRBJ1-4|TRBV20-1|NA
CCASPATGGLTNEKLFF